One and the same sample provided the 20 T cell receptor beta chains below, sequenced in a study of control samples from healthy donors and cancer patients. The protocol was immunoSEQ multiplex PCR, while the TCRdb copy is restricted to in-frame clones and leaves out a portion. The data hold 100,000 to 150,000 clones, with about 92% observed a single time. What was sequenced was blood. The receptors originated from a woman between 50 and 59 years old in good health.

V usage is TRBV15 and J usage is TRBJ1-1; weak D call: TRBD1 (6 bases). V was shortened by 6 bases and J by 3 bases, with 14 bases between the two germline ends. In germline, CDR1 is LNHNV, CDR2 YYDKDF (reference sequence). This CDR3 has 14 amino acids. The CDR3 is CATRGDRGYTEAFF. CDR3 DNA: TGTGCCACCAGAGGAGATAGGGGGTACACTGAAGCTTTCTTT.

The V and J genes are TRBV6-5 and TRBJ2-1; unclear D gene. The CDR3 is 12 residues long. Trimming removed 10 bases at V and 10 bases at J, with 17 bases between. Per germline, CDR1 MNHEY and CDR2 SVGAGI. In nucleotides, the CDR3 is TGTGCCACCGTTAGTTCCAAATCAGAGCAGTTCTTC. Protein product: CATVSSKSEQFF.

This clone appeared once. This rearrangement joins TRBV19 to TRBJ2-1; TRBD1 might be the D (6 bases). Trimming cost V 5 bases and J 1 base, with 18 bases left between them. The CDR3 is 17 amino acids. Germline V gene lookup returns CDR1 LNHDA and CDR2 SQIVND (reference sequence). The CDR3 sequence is CASSSGQKVRSYNEQFF. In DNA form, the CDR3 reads TGTGCCAGTAGTTCTGGACAGAAGGTGAGGTCCTACAATGAGCAGTTCTTC.

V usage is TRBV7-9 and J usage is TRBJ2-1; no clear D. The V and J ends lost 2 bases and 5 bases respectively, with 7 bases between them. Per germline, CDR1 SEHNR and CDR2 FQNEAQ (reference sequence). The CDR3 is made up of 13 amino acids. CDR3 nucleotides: TGTGCCAGCAGCTTATCTTGGGACAATGAGCAGTTCTTC. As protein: CASSLSWDNEQFF.

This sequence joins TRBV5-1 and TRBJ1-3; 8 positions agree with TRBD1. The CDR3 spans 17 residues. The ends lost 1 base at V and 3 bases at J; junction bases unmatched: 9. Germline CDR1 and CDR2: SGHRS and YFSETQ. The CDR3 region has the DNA TGCGCCAGCAGCTTGAATTCAGGGGGCGCGGGTGGAAACACCATATATTTT. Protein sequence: CASSLNSGGAGGNTIYF.

The CDR3 here is CASGFRRFDYGYTF. CDR3 sequence (DNA): TGTGCCAGTGGCTTCAGGAGGTTCGACTATGGCTACACCTTC. This chain uses TRBV19 with TRBJ1-2, with D uncertain. Trimming removed 8 bases from V and 3 bases from J, with 16 bases in between. CDR1 and CDR2 (germline): LNHDA, SQIVND (reference sequence). The CDR3 is made up of 14 amino acids.

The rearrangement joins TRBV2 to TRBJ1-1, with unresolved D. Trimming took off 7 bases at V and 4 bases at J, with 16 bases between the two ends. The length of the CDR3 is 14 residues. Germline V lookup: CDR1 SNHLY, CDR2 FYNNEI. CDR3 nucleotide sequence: TGTGCCAGCATCCCCTGGGCAGCGGGCACTGAAGCTTTCTTT. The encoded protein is CASIPWAAGTEAFF.

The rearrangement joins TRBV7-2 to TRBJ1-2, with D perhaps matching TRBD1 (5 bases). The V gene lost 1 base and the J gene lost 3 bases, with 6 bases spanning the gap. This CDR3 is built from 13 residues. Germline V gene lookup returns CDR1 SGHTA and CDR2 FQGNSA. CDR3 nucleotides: TGTGCCAGCAGCTTAGGGGGCGACTATGGCTACACCTTC. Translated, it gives CASSLGGDYGYTF. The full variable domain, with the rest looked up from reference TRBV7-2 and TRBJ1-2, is GAGVSQSPSNKVTEKGKDVELRCDPISGHTALYWYRQSLGQGLEFLIYFQGNSAPDKSGLPSDRFSAERTGGSVSTLTIQRTQQEDSAVYLCASSLGGDYGYTFGSGTRLTVV.

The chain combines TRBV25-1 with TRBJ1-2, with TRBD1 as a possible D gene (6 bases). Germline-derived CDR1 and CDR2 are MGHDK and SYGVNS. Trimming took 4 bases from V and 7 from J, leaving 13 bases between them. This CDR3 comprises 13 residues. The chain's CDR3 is CASSGAGARGYTF. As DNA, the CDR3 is TGTGCCAGCAGTGGAGCAGGGGCGCGTGGCTACACCTTC.

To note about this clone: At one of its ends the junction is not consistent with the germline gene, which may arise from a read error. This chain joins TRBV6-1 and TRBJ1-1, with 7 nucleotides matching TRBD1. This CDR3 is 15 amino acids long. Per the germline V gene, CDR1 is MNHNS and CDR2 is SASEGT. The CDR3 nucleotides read TGTGCCAGCAGAGAAGACAGGGTTAGGAATACTGAAGCTTTCTTT. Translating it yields CASREDRVRNTEAFF.

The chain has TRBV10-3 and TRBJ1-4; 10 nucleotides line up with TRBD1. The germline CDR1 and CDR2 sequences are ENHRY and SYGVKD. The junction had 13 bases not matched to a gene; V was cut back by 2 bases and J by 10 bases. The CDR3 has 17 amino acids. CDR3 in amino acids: CAISERDVSDRGVKLFF. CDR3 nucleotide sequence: TGTGCCATCAGTGAGCGGGATGTGTCGGACAGGGGGGTAAAACTGTTTTTT.

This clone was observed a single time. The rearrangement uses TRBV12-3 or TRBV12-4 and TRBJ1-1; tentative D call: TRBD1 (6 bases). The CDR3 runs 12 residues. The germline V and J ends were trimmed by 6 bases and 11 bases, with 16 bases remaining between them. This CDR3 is CASSQEGGGAFF. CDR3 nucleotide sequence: TGTGCCAGCAGCCAAGAGGGGGGGGGCGCTTTCTTT.

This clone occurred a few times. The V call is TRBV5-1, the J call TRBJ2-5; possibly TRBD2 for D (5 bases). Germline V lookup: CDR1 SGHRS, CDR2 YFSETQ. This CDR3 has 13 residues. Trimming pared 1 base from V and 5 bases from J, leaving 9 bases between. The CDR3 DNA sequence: TGCGCCAGCAGCTTGCGGTGGAGGGAGACCCAGTACTTC. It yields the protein CASSLRWRETQYF.

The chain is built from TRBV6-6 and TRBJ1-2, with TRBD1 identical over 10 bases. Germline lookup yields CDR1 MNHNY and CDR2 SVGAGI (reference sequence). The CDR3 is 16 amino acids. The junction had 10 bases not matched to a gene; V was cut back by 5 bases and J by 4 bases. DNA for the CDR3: TGTGCCAGCAGTCCGCCCCGGGACAGGGGTAGCTATGGCTACACCTTC. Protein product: CASSPPRDRGSYGYTF.

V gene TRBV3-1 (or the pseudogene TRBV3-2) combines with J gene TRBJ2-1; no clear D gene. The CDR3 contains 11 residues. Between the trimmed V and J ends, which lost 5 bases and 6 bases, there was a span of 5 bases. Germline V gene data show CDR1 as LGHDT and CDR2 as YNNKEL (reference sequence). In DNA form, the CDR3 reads TGTGCCAGCAGCTCAGGCAATGAGCAGTTCTTC. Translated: CASSSGNEQFF.

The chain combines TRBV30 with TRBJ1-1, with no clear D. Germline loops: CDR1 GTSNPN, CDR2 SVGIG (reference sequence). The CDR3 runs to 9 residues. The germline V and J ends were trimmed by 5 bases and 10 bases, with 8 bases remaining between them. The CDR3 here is CAWGPRAFF. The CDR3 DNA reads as TGTGCCTGGGGTCCGAGAGCTTTCTTT.

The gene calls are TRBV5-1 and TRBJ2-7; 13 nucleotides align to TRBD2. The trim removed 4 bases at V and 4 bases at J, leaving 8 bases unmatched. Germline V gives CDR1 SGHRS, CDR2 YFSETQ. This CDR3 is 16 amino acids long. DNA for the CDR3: TGCGCCAGCAGCCTCACTAGCGGGGGGGCAGCGTACGAGCAGTACTTC. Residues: CASSLTSGGAAYEQYF.

The CDR3 DNA is TGTGCCACCAGCAGAGATCGATTAGAGGGAGAGACCCAGTACTTC. Protein: CATSRDRLEGETQYF. The chain combines TRBV15 with TRBJ2-5; a possible D gene is TRBD2 (5 bases). The CDR3 is made up of 15 amino acids. V gave up 0 bases and J gave up 4 bases, with 12 bases separating them. Germline CDR1 and CDR2: LNHNV and YYDKDF (reference sequence).

CDR3 sequence (DNA): TGTGCCAGCAACGCCGGGACTACAACGTTCTTC. Translated, it gives CASNAGTTTFF. V gene TRBV11-2 combines with J gene TRBJ2-1, with 7 bases fitting TRBD2. This CDR3 comprises 11 residues. Germline loops: CDR1 SGHAT, CDR2 FQNNGV. V lost 7 bases to trimming and J lost 15 bases; unmatched junction nucleotides: 9.

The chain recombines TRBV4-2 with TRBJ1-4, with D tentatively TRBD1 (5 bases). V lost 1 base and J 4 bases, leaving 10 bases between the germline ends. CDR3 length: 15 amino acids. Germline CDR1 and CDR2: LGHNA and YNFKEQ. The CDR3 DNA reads TGTGCCAGCAGCCAAGCTTTGGGGGATAATGAAAAACTGTTTTTT. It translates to CASSQALGDNEKLFF.